This TCR beta chain appears in the sequencing data of a study of CD4 T cells in relation to SARS-CoV-2 and coronaviruses. Study context: The negative reference was HIV-1 Nef peptide pool or peptide-free culture.

Clones were sequenced by immunoSEQ multiplex PCR, and TCRdb holds only the in-frame ones, with some missing. This table holds about 24,000 clones, around 74% found once. The unexposed donors gave CD4+ T cells in about 2011-2019, prior to COVID-19. The cells were cultured for around ten days before CD4+ T cells were isolated. With respect to this clone: Its antigen remains unknown.

Trimming removed 0 bases from V and 0 bases from J, with 7 bases in between. The CDR3 is 15 residues long. CDR1 is SGDLS and CDR2 is YYNGEE in the germline V gene. Sample: CD4+ T cells from PBMCs, cultured in vitro. This clonotype was obtained from a human donor in good health. This rearrangement joins TRBV9 to TRBJ1-3; tentatively, D is TRBD1 (5 bases). CDR3 DNA: TGTGCCAGCAGCGTAGGGCAGGGCTCTGGAAACACCATATATTTT. Translation: CASSVGQGSGNTIYF. Complete variable domain (other parts from reference TRBV9 and TRBJ1-3): DSGVTQTPKHLITATGQRVTLRCSPRSGDLSVYWYQQSLDQGLQFLIQYYNGEERAKGNILERFSAQQFPDLHSELNLSSLELGDSALYFCASSVGQGSGNTIYFGEGSWLTVV.